Listed below are T cell receptor beta chains from one sample, sequenced in a study of cytomegalovirus exposure and HLA in healthy donors. Assay used: immunoSEQ multiplex PCR; TCRdb lists only in-frame clones, some missing. The data show under 250,000 clones, over 75% seen once. Sequencing used PBMCs. These receptors were taken from a man younger than 35 in good health and CMV-seropositive. Each CDR3 is given with its conserved first and last residue. Each record gives: CDR3 length, J gene, V gene, clone size, CDR3 protein. Clone size is shown for a subset of rows, as once, few, many or a class of expanded clone.

>17|TRBJ2-1|TRBV11-2|.
CASSWELAGGPMGEQFF
>12|TRBJ2-5|TRBV7-3|.
CASHRVQETQYF
>11|TRBJ1-3|TRBV2|.
CASSSGNTIYF
>14|TRBJ2-1|TRBV27|once
CASRRQNGGWEQFF
>17|TRBJ2-3|TRBV6-9|.
CASSYPDVGLSTDTQYF
>16|TRBJ2-7|TRBV2|.
CASSETTRTGTYEQYF
>15|TRBJ2-3|TRBV19|.
CASRPTSAGGDTQYF
>16|TRBJ1-5|TRBV5-1|.
CASSPEGPYSNQPQHF
>15|TRBJ2-6|TRBV28|.
CASSPGRSGANVLTF
>12|TRBJ1-5|TRBV19|.
CASSRGGQPQHF
>16|TRBJ1-4|TRBV28|.
CASSLSGQVGDEKLFF
>13|TRBJ2-5|TRBV25-1|.
CASVGRIQETQYF
>16|TRBJ2-1|TRBV7-6|.
CASSLALAGGFNEQFF
>14|TRBJ2-7|TRBV5-4|.
CASSLTGGTYEQYF
>11|TRBJ2-3|TRBV5-1|.
CARDGTDTQYF
>14|TRBJ2-7|TRBV14|.
CASSQDLASYEQYF
>19|TRBJ2-3|TRBV11-2|.
CASSHWTRASGRDTDTQYF
>17|TRBJ2-1|TRBV27|.
CASSLSFRGRAPFEQFF
>12|TRBJ1-4|TRBV4-1|once
CASSHAGQKLFF
>16|TRBJ1-3|TRBV19|.
CASFLRSQGAGNTIYF
>14|TRBJ2-7|TRBV5-1|.
CASSFLEGSYEQYF
>14|TRBJ2-2|TRBV27|.
CASSLSGNTGELFF
>13|TRBJ2-7|TRBV6-6|.
CASSPVSPHEQYF
>13|TRBJ2-1|TRBV7-2|.
CASSLWEGNEQFF
>16|TRBJ1-2|TRBV5-4|once
CASSLDGEPYGYGYTF
>15|TRBJ2-1|TRBV30|.
CAWTGLGVRYNEQFF
>17|TRBJ2-3|TRBV27|.
CASSFPVADPSTDTQYF
>13|TRBJ2-7|TRBV30|.
CAWSTASSYEQYF
>14|TRBJ2-5|TRBV5-1|.
CASSFPGQQETQYF
>14|TRBJ1-2|TRBV11-2|.
CASSSYVGTYGYTF
>16|TRBJ2-1|TRBV14|once
CASSRGTSGIYNEQFF
>14|TRBJ2-7|TRBV9|.
CASSSGQGGYEQYF
>15|TRBJ2-7|TRBV30|.
CAWSVGRDRGNEQYF
>14|TRBJ2-7|TRBV6-5|.
CASSPSGTAYEQYF
>16|TRBJ2-6|TRBV30|.
CAWRSQGARGANVLTF
>14|TRBJ1-2|TRBV4-2|.
CASSRGGQVYGYTF
>17|TRBJ2-7|TRBV11-2|.
CASSLAPGQGSSYEQYF
>15|TRBJ2-1|TRBV27|.
CASSLFGTVYNEQFF
>14|TRBJ1-2|TRBV2|few
CASSEAQYSYGYTF
>15|TRBJ2-1|TRBV28|once
CASSSRGQGHNEQFF
>14|TRBJ1-1|TRBV28|.
CASSPPRANTEAFF
>13|TRBJ2-7|TRBV29-1|.
CSVHPPGTDEQYF
>14|TRBJ1-1|TRBV7-9|.
CASSSTGAGTEAFF
>15|TRBJ1-2|TRBV5-4|.
CASRLAQQGVGGYTF
>19|TRBJ1-3|TRBV2|.
CASSETYLRWTRAGNTIYF
>16|TRBJ2-7|TRBV14|.
CASSHTRTTLPYEQYF
>14|TRBJ1-1|TRBV27|.
CASSLAGVNTEAFF
>17|TRBJ2-3|TRBV28|.
CASSYHPGQGVSDTQYF
>15|TRBJ1-2|TRBV7-2|few
CASSLAPDINYGYTF
>13|TRBJ2-1|TRBV9|.
CASSGSARVKQFF
>12|TRBJ1-2|TRBV19|.
CASSPDLYGYTF
>14|TRBJ1-1|TRBV6-1|.
CASSDSGFQTEAFF
>14|TRBJ1-5|TRBV5-1|once
CASSLTPGNQPQHF
>17|TRBJ2-7|TRBV4-3|.
CASSQEFPVDPPYEQYF
>14|TRBJ2-3|TRBV6-6|.
CASSAGAHTDTQYF